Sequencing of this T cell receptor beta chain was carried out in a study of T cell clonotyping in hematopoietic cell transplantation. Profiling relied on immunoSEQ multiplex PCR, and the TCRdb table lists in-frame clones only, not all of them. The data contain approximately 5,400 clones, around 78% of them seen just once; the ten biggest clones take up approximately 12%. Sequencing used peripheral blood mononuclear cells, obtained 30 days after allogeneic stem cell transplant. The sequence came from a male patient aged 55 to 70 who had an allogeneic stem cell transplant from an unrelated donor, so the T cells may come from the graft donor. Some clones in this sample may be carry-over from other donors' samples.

The CDR3 is CASSQGDRGVSGANVLTF. The DNA for the CDR3 is TGTGCCAGCAGCCAAGGCGACAGGGGCGTTTCTGGGGCCAACGTCCTGACTTTC. V usage is TRBV7-8 and J usage is TRBJ2-6, with 8 bases matching TRBD1. Germline V gives CDR1 SGHVS, CDR2 FQNEAQ. The CDR3 runs to 18 residues. With 5 bases clipped from V and 1 base from J, the junction kept 10 bases outside the gene matches.